One sample yielded the 29 T cell receptor beta chains listed below, sequenced in a study of OX40 agonist ivuxolimab in advanced cancers. Libraries were prepared by immunoSEQ multiplex PCR; TCRdb keeps only in-frame clonotypes and omits some of them. The data show 99,000 or so clones, 94% seen once. The specimen comprised CD4+ or CD8+ T cells sorted from blood, sampled in a trial of the OX40 agonist ivuxolimab. The receptors shown here come from an adult with an advanced solid tumor such as melanoma, head and neck, liver or kidney cancer.

This rearrangement joins TRBV9 to TRBJ1-5; maybe TRBD1 (6 bases). Germline values: CDR1 SGDLS, CDR2 YYNGEE. The V and J ends lost 6 bases and 7 bases respectively, with 20 bases between them. This CDR3 contains 15 residues. The CDR3 protein is CASNPGGQPGQPQHF. The DNA for the CDR3 is TGTGCCAGCAACCCCGGGGGCCAGCCGGGACAGCCCCAGCATTTT.

This clone was found once. The V gene is TRBV15, the J gene TRBJ1-1; D is undetermined. The CDR3 sequence is 14 residues long. V was clipped by 1 base and J by 4 bases, with 10 bases between them. Germline V gene sequence: CDR1 LNHNV, CDR2 YYDKDF (reference sequence). In DNA, the CDR3 is TGTGCCACCAGCAGAGGAGGGCATGCCACTGAAGCTTTCTTT. Protein: CATSRGGHATEAFF.

The V call is TRBV7-2, the J call TRBJ2-5; possible D gene TRBD1, 6 bases. V lost 3 bases and J 2 bases, leaving 13 bases between the germline ends. Germline loops: CDR1 SGHTA, CDR2 FQGNSA. This CDR3 region has 15 residues. The CDR3 DNA sequence: TGTGCCAGCAGCTTTCGACAGGACAGACAAGAGACCCAGTACTTC. The encoded protein is CASSFRQDRQETQYF.

V gene TRBV19 combines with J gene TRBJ1-1; 7 nucleotides agree with TRBD1. Germline V gives CDR1 LNHDA, CDR2 SQIVND (reference sequence). The trim removed 5 bases at V and 0 bases at J, leaving 3 bases unmatched. CDR3 size: 14 residues. The CDR3 sequence: CASSWDSLNTEAFF. The DNA of the CDR3 is TGTGCCAGTAGTTGGGACAGCCTGAACACTGAAGCTTTCTTT.

This clone has a single count. The chain uses TRBV5-5 and TRBJ1-2; D perhaps matches TRBD1 (6 bases). Trimming took 5 bases from V and 5 from J, leaving 16 bases between them. From germline, CDR1 is SGHKS and CDR2 YYEKEE (reference sequence). The CDR3 is 14 residues long. The CDR3 here is CASRQPGTKYGYTF. The CDR3 nucleotides read TGTGCCAGCAGACAACCCGGGACAAAGTATGGCTACACCTTC. Full variable domain (missing parts from reference TRBV5-5 and TRBJ1-2): DAGVTQSPTHLIKTRGQQVTLRCSPISGHKSVSWYQQVLGQGPQFIFQYYEKEERGRGNFPDRFSARQFPNYSSELNVNALLLGDSALYLCASRQPGTKYGYTFGSGTRLTVV.

The chain uses TRBV7-3 and TRBJ2-3; no clear D. The CDR3 is made up of 14 amino acids. Germline V gene data show CDR1 as SGHTA and CDR2 as FQGTGA. V was clipped by 0 bases and J by 5 bases, with 9 bases between them. The CDR3 loop reads CASSLTHVGDTQYF. The CDR3 coding sequence is TGTGCCAGCAGCTTAACCCACGTCGGAGATACGCAGTATTTT.

The chain carries TRBV28 and TRBJ1-1; no clear D gene. From germline, CDR1 is MDHEN and CDR2 SYDVKM. The CDR3 consists of 13 residues. V lost 3 bases and J lost 1, with 6 bases in between. This CDR3 reads CASSFLWNTEAFF. In DNA, the CDR3 is TGTGCCAGCAGTTTTCTGTGGAACACTGAAGCTTTCTTT.

The chain recombines TRBV5-4 with TRBJ2-6; D gene uncertain. The CDR3 length is 15 residues. Germline V gene data show CDR1 as SGHNT and CDR2 as YYREEE (reference sequence). The V end lost 0 bases, the J end lost 0 bases, and 4 bases lay between the germline ends. The CDR3 bases are TGTGCCAGCAGCTTGGACAGCTCTGGGGCCAACGTCCTGACTTTC. Translation gives CASSLDSSGANVLTF.

As concerns this clone: Other nucleotide sequences in the sample specify the same CDR3. J is TRBJ1-6 and V is TRBV5-4, with TRBD1 identical over 7 bases. This CDR3 has 14 residues. Germline-derived CDR1 and CDR2 are SGHNT and YYREEE (reference sequence). V lost 0 bases, J lost 8 bases, and 2 bases stayed unmatched. CDR3 in DNA: TGTGCCAGCAGCTTGGCCGGGACAGATTCACCCCTCCACTTT. Translation: CASSLAGTDSPLHF.

This chain joins TRBV5-1 and TRBJ2-3, with 9 bases that match TRBD2. Germline CDR1 reads SGHRS; CDR2 reads YFSETQ. The CDR3 is 21 residues long. Losses at the gene ends were 1 base for V and 4 bases for J; bases not matched to a gene: 22. Here the CDR3 reads CASSLHPPGGLREGQADTQYF. The CDR3 DNA follows: TGCGCCAGCAGCTTGCACCCCCCTGGGGGCTTGCGGGAGGGCCAGGCAGATACGCAGTATTTT.

This chain links TRBV18 with TRBJ1-5; 12 nucleotides align to TRBD1. The germline CDR1 and CDR2 sequences are KGHSH and LQKENI. Losses at the gene ends were 3 bases for V and 5 bases for J; bases not matched to a gene: 5. The CDR3 contains 16 residues. The DNA of the CDR3 is TGTGCCAGCTCACCGGGACAGGGGGCGATGGATCAGCCCCAGCATTTT. Its translation is CASSPGQGAMDQPQHF.

This clone was counted once. The chain links TRBV27 to TRBJ1-1; D gene ambiguous. The CDR3 is 15 residues long. The germline V and J ends were trimmed by 2 bases and 3 bases, with 13 bases remaining between them. Germline V lookup: CDR1 MNHEY, CDR2 SMNVEV (reference sequence). CDR3 sequence: CASSLKAEGHTEAFF. CDR3 sequence (DNA): TGTGCCAGCAGTTTAAAGGCAGAGGGCCACACTGAAGCTTTCTTT.

V usage is TRBV19 and J usage is TRBJ1-1; 8 nucleotides align to TRBD1. Per germline, CDR1 LNHDA and CDR2 SQIVND (reference sequence). The CDR3 is 13 residues long. V lost 6 bases, J lost 4 bases, and 4 bases stayed unmatched. This CDR3 is CASRTTGGTEAFF. CDR3 sequence (DNA): TGTGCCAGTAGGACTACAGGGGGCACTGAAGCTTTCTTT.

This chain uses TRBV6-1 with TRBJ1-4; TRBD1 agrees at 7 bases. The V and J ends lost 2 bases and 8 bases, in that order; junction bases with no gene match: 5. The CDR3 spans 14 residues. CDR1 is MNHNS, CDR2 SASEGT, per germline. As DNA, the CDR3 is TGTGCCAGCAGTGAACCGGGACAGTTAGAAAAACTGTTTTTT. It translates to CASSEPGQLEKLFF.

This chain uses TRBV27 with TRBJ2-5; tentatively, D is TRBD1 or TRBD2 (6 bases each). Germline V gene data show CDR1 as MNHEY and CDR2 as SMNVEV (reference sequence). Trimming stripped 2 bases from V and 4 bases from J, with 11 bases between. The CDR3 loop spans 14 amino acids. In nucleotides, the CDR3 is TGTGCCAGCAGTTTAGGGGGGCGCCCAGAGACCCAGTACTTC. It translates to CASSLGGRPETQYF.

This chain joins TRBV5-1 and TRBJ2-1; D ambiguous. From germline, CDR1 is SGHRS and CDR2 YFSETQ. CDR3 size: 15 residues. Between the trimmed V and J ends, which lost 4 bases and 8 bases, there was a span of 19 bases. As DNA, the CDR3 is TGCGCCAGCAGCCCTATCGTGGGGATTGGCGATGAGCAGTTCTTC. Protein sequence: CASSPIVGIGDEQFF.

The chain has TRBV7-8 and TRBJ2-7, with 12 bases fitting TRBD1. The CDR3 length is 15 residues. Germline CDR1 SGHVS, CDR2 FQNEAQ. Trimming removed 5 bases from V and 2 bases from J; junction bases left unmatched: 4. Here the CDR3 DNA reads TGTGCCAGCAGCAACCGGGACAGGGGGCCCTACGAGCAGTACTTC. As protein: CASSNRDRGPYEQYF.

CDR3 sequence: CASSLDGTSGNTIYF. For the CDR3, the DNA is TGTGCCAGCAGCTTGGACGGTACCTCTGGAAACACCATATATTTT. The chain recombines TRBV5-4 with TRBJ1-3; D is unresolved. Between the trimmed V and J ends, which lost 0 bases and 0 bases, there was a span of 7 bases. CDR3 length equals 15 residues. Germline CDR1 reads SGHNT; CDR2 reads YYREEE (reference sequence).

A single count supports this clone. Other DNA variants within this sample encode the same CDR3. The genes are TRBV7-9 and TRBJ1-1; D unresolved. The germline CDR1 and CDR2 sequences are SEHNR and FQNEAQ (reference sequence). V lost 2 bases, J lost 1 base, and 5 bases lay in between. This CDR3 region has 13 residues. The CDR3 bases are TGTGCCAGCAGCTTAACCGGGAACACTGAAGCTTTCTTT. Residues: CASSLTGNTEAFF.

The chain is built from TRBV5-4 and TRBJ2-3; D might be TRBD1 or TRBD2, each matching 5 bases. This CDR3 has 15 residues. Germline CDR1 and CDR2: SGHNT and YYREEE (reference sequence). V gave up 4 bases and J gave up 3 bases, with 15 bases separating them. For the CDR3, the DNA is TGTGCCAGCAGCCTGGGGCGAGGGGAGACAGATACGCAGTATTTT. Protein sequence: CASSLGRGETDTQYF.

The gene calls are TRBV7-9 and TRBJ2-2; TRBD1 might be the D (6 bases). CDR1 and CDR2 (germline): SEHNR, FQNEAQ (reference sequence). Trimming left V 5 bases short and J 3 bases short, with 19 bases between. The CDR3 extends over 17 amino acids. CDR3 in amino acids: CASSLTNQGSYTGELFF. As DNA, the CDR3 is TGTGCCAGCAGCCTAACAAATCAGGGGTCCTACACCGGGGAGCTGTTTTTT. Full variable domain (missing parts from reference TRBV7-9 and TRBJ2-2): DTGVSQNPRHKITKRGQNVTFRCDPISEHNRLYWYRQTLGQGPEFLTYFQNEAQLEKSRLLSDRFSAERPKGSFSTLEIQRTEQGDSAMYLCASSLTNQGSYTGELFFGEGSRLTVL.

V usage is TRBV6-5 and J usage is TRBJ1-4, with a possible D match to TRBD1 (5 bases). V lost 0 bases to trimming and J lost 6 bases, with 14 bases between them. CDR3 length: 16 amino acids. CDR1 MNHEY and CDR2 SVGAGI come from the germline V gene. The CDR3, as DNA: TGTGCCAGCAGTTACTCGACAACCAGGGAGTATGAAAAACTGTTTTTT. Translating it yields CASSYSTTREYEKLFF.

In the case of this clone: At one end the junction does not follow the germline gene, possibly because of a read error. V and J are TRBV7-2 and TRBJ2-7, with a tentative D call TRBD1 (6 bases). CDR1 and CDR2 (germline): SGHTA, FQGNSA. The CDR3 contains 13 residues. The CDR3 nucleotides read TGCGCCAGCAGCCAGATACAGGGTGGCGAGCAGTACTTC. It specifies CASSQIQGGEQYF.

A word on this clone: Additional DNA sequences in this sample encode the identical CDR3. The rearrangement uses TRBV9 and TRBJ1-2; perhaps TRBD1 as D (5 bases). The CDR3 is made up of 14 amino acids. Germline V CDR1 and CDR2: SGDLS, YYNGEE. Trimming removed 1 base at V and 0 bases at J, with 7 bases between. CDR3 DNA sequence: TGTGCCAGCAGCGTACAGGGTTCTAACTATGGCTACACCTTC. This translates into CASSVQGSNYGYTF.

The CDR3 sequence is CASSPGLRDDSGELFF. In DNA, the CDR3 is TGTGCCAGCAGCCCCGGACTCAGGGATGATTCCGGGGAGCTGTTTTTT. This rearrangement joins TRBV11-3 to TRBJ2-2, with D perhaps matching TRBD1 or TRBD2 (5 bases each). CDR1 and CDR2 from the germline V gene are SGHNT and YENEEA. V was trimmed by 5 bases and J by 6 bases, leaving 19 bases between them. The CDR3 runs 16 residues.

The J gene is TRBJ1-5, the V gene TRBV2; D gene unclear. This CDR3 comprises 13 residues. The V end was cut by 5 bases, the J end by 4 bases, with 9 bases between. Germline CDR1 reads SNHLY; CDR2 reads FYNNEI. The CDR3 DNA reads TGTGCCAGCAGTCCGCCGGGGAATCAGCCCCAGCATTTT. As protein: CASSPPGNQPQHF. The whole variable domain, remainder taken from reference TRBV2 and TRBJ1-5, is EPEVTQTPSHQVTQMGQEVILRCVPISNHLYFYWYRQILGQKVEFLVSFYNNEISEKSEIFDDQFSVERPDGSNFTLKIRSTKLEDSAMYFCASSPPGNQPQHFGDGTRLSIL.

This sequence joins TRBV19 and TRBJ1-5; D is possibly TRBD1 (5 bases). The CDR3 loop spans 13 amino acids. The ends were cut back, 5 bases at V and 1 base at J, with 6 bases in the middle. Germline assignment: CDR1 LNHDA and CDR2 SQIVND (reference sequence). The CDR3 DNA sequence: TGTGCCAGTAGTCAGGGCAGCAATCAGCCCCAGCATTTT. Translated: CASSQGSNQPQHF. The full variable domain, completed using reference TRBV19 and TRBJ1-5, is DGGITQSPKYLFRKEGQNVTLSCEQNLNHDAMYWYRQDPGQGLRLIYYSQIVNDFQKGDIAEGYSVSREKKESFPLTVTSAQKNPTAFYLCASSQGSNQPQHFGDGTRLSIL.

The chain uses TRBV28 and TRBJ2-5; TRBD1 matches 8 bases. This CDR3 region has 14 residues. Germline V gives CDR1 MDHEN, CDR2 SYDVKM. With 8 bases clipped from V and 4 bases from J, the junction kept 9 bases outside the gene matches. The DNA of the CDR3 is TGTGCCAGCTACCGGGACAGGACTCGAGAGACCCAGTACTTC. Amino acids: CASYRDRTRETQYF.

DNA for the CDR3: TGTGCCAGCAGTTACTCGAGGCTAGGGATCACAGATACGCAGTATTTT. This encodes CASSYSRLGITDTQYF. V usage is TRBV6-5 and J usage is TRBJ2-3; D gene ambiguous. This CDR3 contains 16 residues. Germline-derived CDR1 and CDR2 are MNHEY and SVGAGI. Trimming took off 0 bases at V and 2 bases at J, with 12 bases between the two ends.